This T cell receptor beta chain was sequenced during a study of blood T cell repertoires in COVID-19. Germline values: CDR1 LGHDT, CDR2 YNNKEL (reference sequence). Trimming took off 5 bases at V and 3 bases at J, with 14 bases between the two ends. CDR3 length: 15 residues. Using immunoSEQ multiplex PCR, the repertoire was profiled, and TCRdb retains in-frame clones only, with some absent. The table includes about 23,000 clones, about 80% detected once. The sequence was collected from a man between 70 and 80 years old with acute or convalescent COVID-19. The chain employs TRBV3-1 (or the pseudogene TRBV3-2) and TRBJ1-3; TRBD1 might be the D (6 bases). What was sequenced was peripheral blood. CDR3 region: CASSSTGTHGNTIYF. Here the CDR3 DNA reads TGTGCCAGCAGCTCGACCGGGACACATGGAAACACCATATATTTT.